This note documents a single T cell receptor (beta chain) sequence. A read error may account for a junction end that differs from germline. This sample is drawn from a study of CD4 and CD8 cells across lung adenocarcinoma regions. The germline V gene encodes CDR1 MNHEY and CDR2 SMNVEV (reference sequence). The CDR3 totals 17 residues. The patients had localized lung adenocarcinoma, a non-small cell subtype. MiXCR, run by TCRdb on the PCR reads, gives a single entry per CDR3 protein. The sample lists under 20,000 distinct CDR3 sequences, roughly 50% occurring once. Sequencing used CD4+ T cells from the margin of a lung tumor. The rearrangement uses TRBV27 and TRBJ2-4; perhaps D is TRBD1 or TRBD2 (7 bases each). The TCR was taken from a male donor with lung adenocarcinoma. The CD4 and CD8 labels of this study may be unreliable. This CDR3 is CASSPGRLASGTDIQYF. CDR3 bases: TGTGCCAGCAGTCCTGGCCGACTAGCTTCTGGGACAGATATTCAGTATTTC.